These T cell receptor beta chains were read from a single sample in a study of blood T cell repertoires in COVID-19. Sequenced by immunoSEQ multiplex PCR; TCRdb stores in-frame clones only, minus some. This sample has some 320,000 clones, with approximately 81% found just once. The specimen sequenced was PBMCs or T cells enriched from blood (not recorded which). The receptors shown here come from a woman in her thirties who had been exposed to COVID-19. Each CDR3 is given with its conserved first and last residue. D genes are given only for firm matches. Not all rows give a size; the values are once, few, many and, for expanded clones, a class.

size | J | D | V | DNA | CDR3
. | TRBJ2-1 | . | TRBV7-2 | TGTGCCAGCAGCTCCGATACAGGGATCTACAATGAGCAGTTCTTC | CASSSDTGIYNEQFF
. | TRBJ2-1 | . | TRBV9 | TGTGCCAGCAGCGTAGGGAGCCGCTACAATGAGCAGTTCTTC | CASSVGSRYNEQFF
. | TRBJ1-6 | TRBD1 | TRBV6-5 | TGTGCCAGCAGGCCCACAGGGGTAAATTCACCCCTCCACTTT | CASRPTGVNSPLHF
. | TRBJ2-1 | TRBD1 | TRBV4-2 | TGTGCCAGCAGCCAAGACCGGGACAGCAACTACAATGAGCAGTTCTTC | CASSQDRDSNYNEQFF
. | TRBJ2-3 | TRBD2 | TRBV7-3 | TGTGCCAGCAGCTCAATAGCGGGAGGGCAAGGGACGCAGTATTTT | CASSSIAGGQGTQYF
. | TRBJ1-4 | . | TRBV28 | TGTGCCAGCAGTTTACCCCTTCAAAAGGGAAGGAGGGCAACTAATGAAAAACTGTTTTTT | CASSLPLQKGRRATNEKLFF
. | TRBJ1-5 | . | TRBV24-1 | TGTGCCACCAGTGACCCTGATCAGCCCCAGCATTTT | CATSDPDQPQHF
. | TRBJ1-5 | TRBD1 | TRBV10-3 | TGTGCCATCAGTGGGGGACAGGTGAATCAGCCCCAGCATTTT | CAISGGQVNQPQHF
. | TRBJ1-5 | . | TRBV12-3/TRBV12-4 | TGTGCCAGCGGATGGGGAGGACAGCCCCAGCATTTT | CASGWGGQPQHF
. | TRBJ2-7 | TRBD2 | TRBV27 | TGTGCCAGCAGTTATACTAGCGGGCTGGCCTACGAGCAGTACTTC | CASSYTSGLAYEQYF
. | TRBJ2-7 | TRBD2 | TRBV2 | TGTGCCAGCAGGGCTAGCGGGGGGCAGTACTTC | CASRASGGQYF
. | TRBJ2-3 | TRBD2 | TRBV5-8 | TGTGCCAGCAGCTTGGCTATTTCTAGCGGACCAGATACGCAGTATTTT | CASSLAISSGPDTQYF
. | TRBJ1-1 | . | TRBV7-9 | TGTGCCAGCAGCTCTCAGCGGAACACTGAAGCTTTCTTT | CASSSQRNTEAFF
. | TRBJ2-5 | . | TRBV18 | TGTGCCAGCTCACCTGGGACACTGGGGAGCCAAGAGACCCAGTACTTC | CASSPGTLGSQETQYF
. | TRBJ1-2 | . | TRBV7-2 | TGTGCCAGCAGCCCGTACAGTAACTATGGCTACACCTTC | CASSPYSNYGYTF
few | TRBJ2-1 | . | TRBV5-1 | TGCGCCAGCAGCCTGCGAATAACGGGAGTTTCGGTATATGAGCAGTTCTTC | CASSLRITGVSVYEQFF
. | TRBJ2-5 | . | TRBV10-3 | TGTGCCACCCGGACGCAGGGGCAAGAGACCCAGTACTTC | CATRTQGQETQYF
. | TRBJ2-7 | . | TRBV7-9 | TGTGCCAGCAGCTTCGGAGGGGACGGGCAGTACTTC | CASSFGGDGQYF
. | TRBJ1-5 | TRBD1 | TRBV5-1 | TGCGCCAGCAGCTCCGGACAGGCAGATCAGCCCCAGCATTTT | CASSSGQADQPQHF
. | TRBJ1-1 | TRBD1 | TRBV5-1 | TGCGCCAGCAGCTTGGTCGAGGGGGCTGGGAACACTGAAGCTTTCTTT | CASSLVEGAGNTEAFF
. | TRBJ2-1 | TRBD2 | TRBV29-1 | TGCAGCGTTGAAGACCCGGGACTAGGGGATTCCTCGCGCTCCTACAATGAGCAGTTCTTC | CSVEDPGLGDSSRSYNEQFF
. | TRBJ1-2 | TRBD1 | TRBV6-5 | TGTGCCAGCAGTTACTCGACAGGGGCCTATGGCTACACCTTC | CASSYSTGAYGYTF
. | TRBJ2-2 | . | TRBV4-2 | TGTGCCAGCAGCAAATCGACGGGGATGAGCACCGGGGAGCTGTTTTTT | CASSKSTGMSTGELFF
. | TRBJ2-1 | TRBD1 | TRBV5-1 | TGCGCCAGCAGCTTGGGGACAGGGAGGAATGAGCAGTTCTTC | CASSLGTGRNEQFF
. | TRBJ2-1 | . | TRBV5-6 | TGTGCCAGCAGCTTCTTAGCGAGTGGTTCCTACAATGAGCAGTTCTTC | CASSFLASGSYNEQFF
. | TRBJ1-2 | . | TRBV3-1/TRBV3-2 | TGTGCCAGCAGCCACCGGGACACAAGACGAGGTGGCTACACCTTC | CASSHRDTRRGGYTF